The sequence of this T cell receptor beta chain was determined in a study of identical twins. The study's findings and limits: Models underestimated out-of-frame TCR alpha sharing in monozygotic twins.

The cDNA had a unique molecular identifier and a template-switch universal primer site. TCRdb reprocessed the 5' RACE reads with MiXCR, giving one entry per CDR3 protein. The sample yields 400,000 to 550,000 distinct CDR3 sequences, roughly a fifth seen once. Germline V gives CDR1 LGHNA, CDR2 YSLEER. J lost 4 bases, V lost 1 base, and 7 bases had no gene match. The CDR3 runs to 17 residues. This clonotype was picked up many times. Its cognate antigen is unknown. These data were also reused for a study on T cells expressing NK-cell markers. Turning to that study: About 1.0-7.0% of CD8+ T cells in 6 or 7 donors belonged to dominant NKG2C+ clonotypes.

V and J are TRBV4-3 and TRBJ2-1, with 10 positions matching TRBD2. Sequenced material: CD4+ T cells sorted from blood. The source of this sequence is a young woman in good health. The CDR3 sequence is CASSQVPSGSRYNEQFF. DNA for the CDR3: TGCGCCAGCAGCCAAGTACCTAGCGGGAGCCGGTACAATGAGCAGTTCTTC.